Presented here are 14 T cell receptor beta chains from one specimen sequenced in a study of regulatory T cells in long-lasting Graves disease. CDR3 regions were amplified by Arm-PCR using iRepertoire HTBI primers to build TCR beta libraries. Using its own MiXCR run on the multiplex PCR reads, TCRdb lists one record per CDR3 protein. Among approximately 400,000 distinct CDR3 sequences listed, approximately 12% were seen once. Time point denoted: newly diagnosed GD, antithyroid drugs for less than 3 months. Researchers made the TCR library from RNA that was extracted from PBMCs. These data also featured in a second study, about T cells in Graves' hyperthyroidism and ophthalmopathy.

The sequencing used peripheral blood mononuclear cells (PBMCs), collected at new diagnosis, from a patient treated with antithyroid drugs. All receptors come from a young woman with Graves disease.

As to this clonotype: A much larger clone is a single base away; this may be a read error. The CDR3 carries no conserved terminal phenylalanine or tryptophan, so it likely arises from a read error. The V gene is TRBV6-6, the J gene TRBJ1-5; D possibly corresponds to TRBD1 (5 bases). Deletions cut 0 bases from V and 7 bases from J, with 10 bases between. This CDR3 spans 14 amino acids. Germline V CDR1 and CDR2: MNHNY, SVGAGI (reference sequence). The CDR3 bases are TGTGCCAGCAGTTACTCGACTGGGGGACAGCCCCAGCATTCT. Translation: CASSYSTGGQPQHS.

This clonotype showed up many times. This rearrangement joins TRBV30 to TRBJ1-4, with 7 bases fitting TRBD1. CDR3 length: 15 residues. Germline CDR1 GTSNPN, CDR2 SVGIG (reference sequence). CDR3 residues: CGIGGQAATNEKLFF. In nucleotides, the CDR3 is TGTGGAATTGGAGGACAGGCAGCAACTAATGAAAAACTGTTTTTT.

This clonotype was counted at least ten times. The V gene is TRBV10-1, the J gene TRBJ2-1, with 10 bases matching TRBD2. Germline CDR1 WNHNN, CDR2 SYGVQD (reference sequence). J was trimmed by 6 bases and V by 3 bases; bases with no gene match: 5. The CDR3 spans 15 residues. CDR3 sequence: CASSDPGLAFNEQFF. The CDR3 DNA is TGCGCCAGCAGTGACCCGGGACTAGCGTTCAATGAGCAGTTCTTC.

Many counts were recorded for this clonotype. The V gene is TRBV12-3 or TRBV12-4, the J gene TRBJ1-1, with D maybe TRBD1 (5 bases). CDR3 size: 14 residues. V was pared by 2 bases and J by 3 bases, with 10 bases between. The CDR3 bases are TGTGCCAGCAGTTTAACTCAGGGACACACTGAAGCTTTCTTT. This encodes CASSLTQGHTEAFF.

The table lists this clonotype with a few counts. CDR3 bases: TGTGCCAGCAGCCGCAAGCTTGGGACTAGCGGAGATACGCAGTATTTT. The encoded protein is CASSRKLGTSGDTQYF. This sequence joins TRBV6-2 or TRBV6-3 and TRBJ2-3; 11 nucleotides line up with TRBD2. V lost 6 bases and J lost 5; bases outside the gene matches: 10. The CDR3 is 16 amino acids. Germline V gene sequence: CDR1 MNHEY, CDR2 SVGEGT.

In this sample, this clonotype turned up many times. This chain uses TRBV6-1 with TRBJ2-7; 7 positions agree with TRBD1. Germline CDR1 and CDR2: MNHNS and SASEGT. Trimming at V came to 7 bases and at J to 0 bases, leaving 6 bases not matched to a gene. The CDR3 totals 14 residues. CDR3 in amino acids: CASKGRDSSYEQYV. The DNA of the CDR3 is TGTGCCAGCAAGGGCAGGGACAGCTCCTACGAGCAGTACGTC.

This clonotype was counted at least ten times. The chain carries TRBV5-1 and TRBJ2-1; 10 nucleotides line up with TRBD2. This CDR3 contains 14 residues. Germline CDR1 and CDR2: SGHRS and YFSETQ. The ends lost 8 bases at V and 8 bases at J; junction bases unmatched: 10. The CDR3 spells CASHPGLATDEQFF. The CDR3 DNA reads TGCGCCAGTCACCCGGGACTAGCGACAGATGAGCAGTTCTTC.

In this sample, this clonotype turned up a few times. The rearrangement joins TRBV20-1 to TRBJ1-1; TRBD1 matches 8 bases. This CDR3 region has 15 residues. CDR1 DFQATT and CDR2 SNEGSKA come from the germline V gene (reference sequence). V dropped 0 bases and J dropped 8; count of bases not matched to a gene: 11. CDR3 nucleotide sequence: TGCAGTGCTAGAGACGCCAGCTTCGGACAGGGCGAAGCTTTCTTT. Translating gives CSARDASFGQGEAFF.

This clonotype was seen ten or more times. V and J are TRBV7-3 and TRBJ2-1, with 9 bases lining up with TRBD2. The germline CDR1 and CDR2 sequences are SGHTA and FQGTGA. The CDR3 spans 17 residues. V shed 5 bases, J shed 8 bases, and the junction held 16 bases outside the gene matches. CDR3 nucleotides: TGTGCCAGCAGCCTTCTTGGGGGTAGCGGGGGTGTAGATGAGCAGTTCTTC. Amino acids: CASSLLGGSGGVDEQFF.

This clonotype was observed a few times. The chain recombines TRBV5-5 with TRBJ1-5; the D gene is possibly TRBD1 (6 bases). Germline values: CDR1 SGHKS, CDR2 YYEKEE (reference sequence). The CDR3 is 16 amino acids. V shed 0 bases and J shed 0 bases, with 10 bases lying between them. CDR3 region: CASSLEGVPSNQPQHF. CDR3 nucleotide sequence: TGTGCCAGCAGCTTGGAGGGGGTACCTAGCAATCAGCCCCAGCATTTT. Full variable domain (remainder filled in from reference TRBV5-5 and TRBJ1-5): DAGVTQSPTHLIKTRGQQVTLRCSPISGHKSVSWYQQVLGQGPQFIFQYYEKEERGRGNFPDRFSARQFPNYSSELNVNALLLGDSALYLCASSLEGVPSNQPQHFGDGTRLSIL.

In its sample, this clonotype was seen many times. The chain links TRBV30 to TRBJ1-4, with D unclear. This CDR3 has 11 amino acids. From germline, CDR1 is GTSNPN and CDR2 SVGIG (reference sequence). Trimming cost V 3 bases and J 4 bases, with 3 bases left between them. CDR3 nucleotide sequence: TGTGCCTGGAGCGTTAATGAAAAACTGTTTTTT. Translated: CAWSVNEKLFF.

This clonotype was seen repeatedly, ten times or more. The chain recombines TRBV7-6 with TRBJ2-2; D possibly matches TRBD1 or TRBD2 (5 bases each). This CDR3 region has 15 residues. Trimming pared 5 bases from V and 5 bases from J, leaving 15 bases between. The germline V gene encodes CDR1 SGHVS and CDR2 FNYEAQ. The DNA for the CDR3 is TGTGCCAGCAGCCCCGTCCGGGGCCGGACCGGGGAGCTGTTTTTT. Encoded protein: CASSPVRGRTGELFF.

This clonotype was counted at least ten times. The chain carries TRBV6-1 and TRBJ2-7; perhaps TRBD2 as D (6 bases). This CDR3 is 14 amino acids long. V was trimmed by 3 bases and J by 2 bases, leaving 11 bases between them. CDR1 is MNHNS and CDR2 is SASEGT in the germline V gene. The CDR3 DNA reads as TGTGCCAGCAGTGATGGAGGGGAACCCTACGAGCAGTACGTC. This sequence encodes CASSDGGEPYEQYV.

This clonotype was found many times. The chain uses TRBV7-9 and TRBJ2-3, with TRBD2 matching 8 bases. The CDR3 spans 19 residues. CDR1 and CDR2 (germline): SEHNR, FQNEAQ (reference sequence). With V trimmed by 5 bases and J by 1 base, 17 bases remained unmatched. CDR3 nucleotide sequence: TGTGCCAGCAGCCCCCGTCGGAGCGGGAGTGAGGAAGGCACAGATACGCAGTATTTT. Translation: CASSPRRSGSEEGTDTQYF.